These 24 T cell receptor beta chains were all obtained from the same sample, sequenced in a study of blood T cell repertoires in COVID-19. Using immunoSEQ multiplex PCR, the repertoire was profiled, and TCRdb retains in-frame clones only, with some absent. The table lists 75,000 to 90,000 clones, around nine tenths of them singletons. Sequences were obtained from peripheral blood. The receptor source for this set is a human donor in a cohort sampled during active COVID-19.

The CDR3 DNA follows: TGTGCCAGCAGCTTCTCCGGGACTAGCGGGGGTTACAATGAGCAGTTCTTC. Residues: CASSFSGTSGGYNEQFF. V is TRBV7-9 and J is TRBJ2-1; 14 bases fit TRBD2. With 3 bases clipped from V and 4 bases from J, the junction kept 5 bases outside the gene matches. The CDR3 is 17 amino acids. Germline CDR1 is SEHNR and CDR2 is FQNEAQ (reference sequence).

Here the CDR3 reads CASSNRDGSSYEQYF. In DNA, the CDR3 is TGTGCCAGCTCAAACCGGGACGGGAGCTCCTACGAGCAGTACTTC. The chain links TRBV18 to TRBJ2-7; a weak D match, TRBD2 (6 bases). Germline CDR1 reads KGHSH; CDR2 reads LQKENI. The V end was cut by 5 bases, the J end by 0 bases, with 14 bases between. CDR3 length: 15 amino acids.

The J gene is TRBJ1-2, the V gene TRBV7-9, with no clear D. This CDR3 is 13 amino acids long. CDR1 is SEHNR, CDR2 FQNEAQ, per germline (reference sequence). V was cut by 1 base and J by 5 bases, with 8 bases left in between. The CDR3 protein is CASSLEDNYGYTF. The DNA of the CDR3 is TGTGCCAGCAGCTTAGAAGACAATTATGGCTACACCTTC.

The V call is TRBV4-1, the J call TRBJ1-1; no reliable D call. CDR1 and CDR2 from the germline V gene are MGHRA and YSYEKL. V lost 1 base, J lost 0 bases, and 9 bases lay in between. The length of the CDR3 is 15 residues. CDR3 amino acids: CASSQVGIMNTEAFF. CDR3 coding DNA: TGCGCCAGCAGCCAAGTCGGGATCATGAACACTGAAGCTTTCTTT.

The gene calls are TRBV7-9 and TRBJ2-7; TRBD2 might be the D (5 bases). The CDR3 is made up of 14 amino acids. Trimming cost V 6 bases and J 3 bases, with 15 bases left between them. Germline V gives CDR1 SEHNR, CDR2 FQNEAQ (reference sequence). This CDR3 is CASSSAGEIYEQYF. The CDR3 nucleotides read TGTGCCAGCAGTTCAGCCGGGGAGATCTACGAGCAGTACTTC.

This clone has just a few counts. V is TRBV6-1 and J is TRBJ1-3, with D perhaps matching TRBD1 (5 bases). V was clipped by 4 bases and J by 0 bases, with 13 bases between them. The CDR3 sequence is 16 residues long. Germline lookup yields CDR1 MNHNS and CDR2 SASEGT. CDR3 sequence (DNA): TGTGCCAGCAGTGGAAACTACAGGAGCTCTGGAAACACCATATATTTT. Residues: CASSGNYRSSGNTIYF.

In DNA form, the CDR3 reads TGTGCCATCAGTGCCGGGGATTATGAAAAACTGTTTTTT. This gives the protein CAISAGDYEKLFF. The chain is built from TRBV10-3 and TRBJ1-4; D call uncertain. The V and J ends lost 4 bases and 6 bases respectively, with 9 bases between them. CDR1 and CDR2 from the germline V gene are ENHRY and SYGVKD. This CDR3 comprises 13 residues.

The chain joins TRBV6-5 to TRBJ1-3, with D possibly TRBD1 on 6 matching bases. The CDR3 sequence is 14 residues long. The germline V and J ends were trimmed by 5 bases and 2 bases, with 10 bases remaining between them. Per the germline V gene, CDR1 is MNHEY and CDR2 is SVGAGI. This chain's CDR3 is CASSQQGAGNTIYF. In nucleotides, the CDR3 is TGTGCCAGCAGTCAACAGGGTGCTGGAAACACCATATATTTT.

This clone appeared a few times. J is TRBJ2-5 and V is TRBV7-9; TRBD1 matches at 11 bases. CDR3 length: 16 residues. Germline V gene data show CDR1 as SEHNR and CDR2 as FQNEAQ (reference sequence). With 6 bases clipped from V and 5 bases from J, the junction kept 11 bases outside the gene matches. The CDR3 DNA reads TGTGCCAGCAGTAGAACTCCGGGACAGGGGGTGGAGACCCAGTACTTC. Translating it yields CASSRTPGQGVETQYF.

This sequence joins TRBV7-8 and TRBJ1-5, with a weak D call TRBD1 (6 bases). The CDR3 has 17 residues. Trimming removed 5 bases from V and 2 bases from J, with 19 bases in between. Germline loops: CDR1 SGHVS, CDR2 FQNEAQ. CDR3 coding DNA: TGTGCCAGCAGCCCGAGAGTGGGGGCGGATCGCAATCAGCCCCAGCATTTT. Amino acids: CASSPRVGADRNQPQHF.

The chain recombines TRBV12-3 or TRBV12-4 with TRBJ1-2; TRBD1 agrees at 7 bases. The CDR3 has 13 amino acids. J lost 6 bases, V lost 6 bases, and 7 bases had no gene match. CDR3 region: CASRSTTGDGYTF. Here the CDR3 DNA reads TGTGCCAGCAGATCAACCACAGGGGATGGCTACACCTTC.

The V gene is TRBV7-6, the J gene TRBJ2-7; 8 bases match TRBD1. Germline V gene sequence: CDR1 SGHVS, CDR2 FNYEAQ. V shed 5 bases, J shed 2 bases, and the junction held 14 bases outside the gene matches. This CDR3 spans 17 amino acids. The CDR3 is CASSPQPGGLSTYEQYF. CDR3 in DNA: TGTGCCAGCAGCCCCCAGCCAGGGGGCTTAAGCACCTACGAGCAGTACTTC.

The chain joins TRBV7-2 to TRBJ2-5; 10 nucleotides agree with TRBD2. Losses at the gene ends were 6 bases for V and 7 bases for J; bases not matched to a gene: 8. Germline V gene data show CDR1 as SGHTA and CDR2 as FQGNSA. The CDR3 is 14 amino acids. CDR3 nucleotide sequence: TGTGCCAGCAGGAGAGGACTAGCGGAGGGGACCCAGTACTTC. Its protein product is CASRRGLAEGTQYF. Complete variable domain (other parts from reference TRBV7-2 and TRBJ2-5): GAGVSQSPSNKVTEKGKDVELRCDPISGHTALYWYRQSLGQGLEFLIYFQGNSAPDKSGLPSDRFSAERTGGSVSTLTIQRTQQEDSAVYLCASRRGLAEGTQYFGPGTRLLVL.

This chain uses TRBV29-1 with TRBJ1-1; D is perhaps TRBD1 (6 bases). The CDR3 totals 15 residues. Germline V lookup: CDR1 SQVTM, CDR2 ANQGSEA. V gave up 3 bases and J gave up 3 bases, with 17 bases separating them. The CDR3 spells CSVEIPTGWDTEAFF. The CDR3 coding sequence is TGCAGCGTTGAGATACCGACAGGTTGGGACACTGAAGCTTTCTTT.

This chain connects TRBV5-1 to TRBJ2-3; 9 bases line up with TRBD1. The junction had 12 bases not matched to a gene; V was cut back by 1 base and J by 6 bases. From germline, CDR1 is SGHRS and CDR2 YFSETQ. The length of the CDR3 is 17 residues. CDR3 in amino acids: CASSLSAGTGIQDTQYF. CDR3 DNA: TGCGCCAGCAGCTTGAGCGCCGGGACAGGGATCCAGGATACGCAGTATTTT.

This clone was seen a single time. The CDR3: CASSEIPRHEQFF. CDR3 DNA: TGTGCCAGCAGTGAGATTCCGCGCCATGAGCAGTTCTTC. The gene calls are TRBV2 and TRBJ2-1; D is undetermined. Trimming removed 3 bases at V and 8 bases at J, with 11 bases between. CDR1 is SNHLY, CDR2 FYNNEI, per germline. The CDR3 runs to 13 residues.

The chain recombines TRBV4-3 with TRBJ2-5; 9 bases map to TRBD2. Germline values: CDR1 LGHNA, CDR2 YSLEER. This CDR3 spans 15 amino acids. The junction had 2 bases not matched to a gene; V was cut back by 0 bases and J by 3 bases. DNA for the CDR3: TGCGCCAGCAGCCAAGAAAAGCGGGGGGAAGAGACCCAGTACTTC. Encoded protein: CASSQEKRGEETQYF.

The V and J genes are TRBV9 and TRBJ2-4; D might be TRBD1 (5 bases). The CDR3 is 16 amino acids. Trimming shortened V by 0 bases and J by 0 bases, and 10 bases separated the two germline ends. CDR1 and CDR2 (germline): SGDLS, YYNGEE. The CDR3 is CASSVGEGVAKNIQYF. The CDR3 nucleotides are TGTGCCAGCAGCGTAGGGGAAGGGGTAGCCAAAAACATTCAGTACTTC.

CDR3 coding DNA: TGTGCCAGCAGTCTACTCACAGCCGAGACTACATACGAGCAGTACTTC. Protein: CASSLLTAETTYEQYF. The chain uses TRBV6-6 and TRBJ2-7; D might be TRBD2 (5 bases). The V end lost 5 bases, the J end lost 4 bases, and 21 bases lay between the germline ends. The CDR3 is 16 amino acids. In germline, CDR1 is MNHNY, CDR2 SVGAGI (reference sequence).

The chain uses TRBV6-5 and TRBJ1-2; the D is unclear. The V gene lost 5 bases and the J gene lost 0 bases, with 13 bases spanning the gap. The CDR3 length is 15 residues. Germline-derived CDR1 and CDR2 are MNHEY and SVGAGI. CDR3 region: CASSPIQASNYGYTF. CDR3 nucleotide sequence: TGTGCCAGCAGTCCAATCCAGGCCTCTAACTATGGCTACACCTTC.

The gene calls are TRBV6-2 or TRBV6-3 and TRBJ1-6, with no clear D. The V end was cut by 2 bases, the J end by 8 bases, with 13 bases between. Germline assignment: CDR1 MNHEY and CDR2 SVGEGT. This CDR3 is 15 amino acids long. The CDR3 DNA reads as TGTGCCAGCAGTTACCAGGATAGTCTTTATTCACCCCTCCACTTT. This encodes CASSYQDSLYSPLHF.

The V and J genes are TRBV7-9 and TRBJ1-4, with unresolved D. Trimming cost V 7 bases and J 10 bases, with 13 bases left between them. CDR1 is SEHNR, CDR2 FQNEAQ, per germline (reference sequence). CDR3 length: 12 amino acids. CDR3 residues: CASTAIGIKLFF. CDR3 nucleotide sequence: TGTGCCAGCACCGCGATCGGGATAAAACTGTTTTTT.

The chain combines TRBV27 with TRBJ2-1; possibly TRBD2 for D (6 bases). Between the trimmed V and J ends, which lost 4 bases and 3 bases, there was a span of 10 bases. Germline V lookup: CDR1 MNHEY, CDR2 SMNVEV (reference sequence). This CDR3 is built from 14 residues. The CDR3 reads CASSSTGLYNEQFF. As DNA, the CDR3 is TGTGCCAGCAGTTCCACGGGACTCTACAATGAGCAGTTCTTC.

The chain employs TRBV13 and TRBJ2-5; TRBD2 matches at 9 bases. With 2 bases clipped from V and 5 bases from J, the junction kept 15 bases outside the gene matches. Germline CDR1 and CDR2: PRHDT and FYEKMQ (reference sequence). This CDR3 has 18 residues. The CDR3 DNA reads as TGTGCCAGCAGCTTAAGGGGAAGTAGCGGGGGCAGGTGGGAGACCCAGTACTTC. Its protein product is CASSLRGSSGGRWETQYF.